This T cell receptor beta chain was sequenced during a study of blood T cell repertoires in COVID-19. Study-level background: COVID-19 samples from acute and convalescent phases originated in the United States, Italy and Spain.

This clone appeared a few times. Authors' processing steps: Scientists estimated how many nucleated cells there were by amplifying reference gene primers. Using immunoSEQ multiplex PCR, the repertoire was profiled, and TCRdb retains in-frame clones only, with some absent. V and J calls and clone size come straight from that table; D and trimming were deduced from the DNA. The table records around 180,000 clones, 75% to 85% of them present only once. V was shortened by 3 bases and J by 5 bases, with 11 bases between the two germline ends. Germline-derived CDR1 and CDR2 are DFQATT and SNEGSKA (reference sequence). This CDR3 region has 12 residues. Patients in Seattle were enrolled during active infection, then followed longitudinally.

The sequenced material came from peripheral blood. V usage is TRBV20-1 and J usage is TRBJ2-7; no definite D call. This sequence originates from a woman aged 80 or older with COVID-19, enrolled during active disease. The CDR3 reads CSASSLGDEQYF. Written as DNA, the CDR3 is TGCAGTGCTAGTAGTTTAGGAGACGAGCAGTACTTC.